The clone carrying this T cell receptor beta chain was observed many times. The entry originates in a study of spatial heterogeneity in lung cancer. The wider study: In the raw reads, each unique TCR and UMI combination was present more than ten times on average.

The CDR3 runs to 14 residues. Per germline, CDR1 MNHEY and CDR2 SMNVEV (reference sequence). V was pared by 6 bases and J by 0 bases, with 9 bases between. Regarding time point: sample taken at primary tumor resection. Unique molecular identifiers, one per molecule, were present on every TCR cDNA molecule. TCRdb processed the 5' RACE reads anew with MiXCR; each CDR3 protein has one entry. Among 60,000 or so distinct CDR3 sequences listed, approximately 6.3% were seen once. The sample in question was PBMCs, obtained at surgery. The chain recombines TRBV27 with TRBJ2-4, with no clear D. The sequence derives from a female donor with early-stage non-small cell lung cancer. The CDR3 is CASSPNRAKNIQYF. The CDR3, as DNA: TGTGCCAGCAGCCCGAACAGAGCCAAAAACATTCAGTACTTC.